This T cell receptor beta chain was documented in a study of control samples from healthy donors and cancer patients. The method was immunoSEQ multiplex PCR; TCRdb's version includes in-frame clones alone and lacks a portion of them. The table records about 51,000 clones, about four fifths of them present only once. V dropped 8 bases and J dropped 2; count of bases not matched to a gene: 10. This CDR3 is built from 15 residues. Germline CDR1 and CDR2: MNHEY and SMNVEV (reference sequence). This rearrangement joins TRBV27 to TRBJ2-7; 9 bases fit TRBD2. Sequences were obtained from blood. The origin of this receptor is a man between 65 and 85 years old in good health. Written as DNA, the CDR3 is TGTGCCAGCGGGCTTCAAGCGGGAGGTACCTACGAGCAGTACTTC. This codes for CASGLQAGGTYEQYF.